The next 21 T cell receptor beta chains were all read from a single sample in a study of T cell responses to AZD1222 COVID-19 vaccine. Only in-frame clones appear in the TCRdb table, and some are missing; sequencing was by immunoSEQ multiplex PCR. The sample has about 220,000 clones, approximately 94% seen once. The sample consisted of peripheral blood, taken on day 0 of MenACWY control vaccination. The origin of the receptors is an adult in good health.

The chain combines TRBV4-3 with TRBJ2-2; 14 bases match TRBD2. This CDR3 spans 16 amino acids. Germline CDR1 and CDR2: LGHNA and YSLEER. The V gene end was trimmed by 1 base and the J gene end by 6 bases; junction bases not matched to a gene: 1. CDR3 sequence (DNA): TGCGCCAGCAGCCAAGTGGGACTAGCGGGGGCCGGGGAGCTGTTTTTT. Its protein product is CASSQVGLAGAGELFF.

In DNA, the CDR3 is TGTGCCAGCAGTCATGGGACGGGAAATCAGCCCCAGCATTTT. This gives the protein CASSHGTGNQPQHF. The J gene is TRBJ1-5, the V gene TRBV27; tentatively, D is TRBD1 (5 bases). This CDR3 spans 14 amino acids. With 5 bases removed from V and 4 bases from J, the gap between germline ends came to 12 bases. Per the germline V gene, CDR1 is MNHEY and CDR2 is SMNVEV (reference sequence).

Of note for this clone: One end of the junction fails to match germline, which may point to a read error. CDR3 nucleotides: TGCGCCAGCAGGTTGGGGGCGACTGCAACTAATGAAAAACTGTTTTTT. Translating it yields CASRLGATATNEKLFF. V gene TRBV5-1 combines with J gene TRBJ1-4; D is perhaps TRBD1 (6 bases). The germline V gene encodes CDR1 SGHRS and CDR2 YFSETQ. The CDR3 has 16 amino acids.

This chain joins TRBV4-2 and TRBJ2-3; 9 positions agree with TRBD2. CDR1 LGHNA and CDR2 YNFKEQ come from the germline V gene. CDR3 length: 17 amino acids. Trimming at V came to 0 bases and at J to 2 bases, leaving 6 bases not matched to a gene. The CDR3 DNA sequence: TGTGCCAGCAGCCAAGACGGGCGGGGGGGCGTCACAGATACGCAGTATTTT. Amino acids: CASSQDGRGGVTDTQYF.

The V and J genes are TRBV18 and TRBJ1-3; D is unclear. V dropped 3 bases and J dropped 4 bases, with 16 bases sitting between them. The CDR3 length is 16 residues. Germline CDR1 KGHSH, CDR2 LQKENI. CDR3 amino acids: CASSPRQNPGGNTIYF. The CDR3 DNA reads TGTGCCAGCTCACCCCGACAAAACCCGGGGGGAAACACCATATATTTT.

This clone occurred once. This sample includes further DNA sequences coding for the same CDR3. V is TRBV18 and J is TRBJ1-5; tentative D call: TRBD1 (5 bases). The germline V gene encodes CDR1 KGHSH and CDR2 LQKENI. V dropped 6 bases and J dropped 6 bases, with 12 bases sitting between them. The CDR3 contains 13 residues. This CDR3 reads CASSPGLSQPQHF. The DNA for the CDR3 is TGTGCCAGCTCGCCGGGGCTGAGTCAGCCCCAGCATTTT.

Note on this clone: At one end the junction does not follow the germline gene, possibly because of a read error. The genes are TRBV5-5 and TRBJ1-2; D is possibly TRBD1 (6 bases). The CDR3 runs 16 residues. Per the germline V gene, CDR1 is SGHKS and CDR2 is YYEKEE (reference sequence). CDR3 in amino acids: CASSLAGGHSADGYTF. The DNA for the CDR3 is TGTGCCAGCAGTTTGGCGGGGGGCCACTCCGCTGATGGCTACACCTTC.

This clone was recorded a few times. The V and J genes are TRBV5-4 and TRBJ2-2; no clear D gene. The CDR3 length is 13 residues. Trimming shortened V by 0 bases and J by 1 base, and 1 base separated the two germline ends. From germline, CDR1 is SGHNT and CDR2 YYREEE (reference sequence). CDR3: CASSLGNTGELFF. DNA for the CDR3: TGTGCCAGCAGCTTGGGGAACACCGGGGAGCTGTTTTTT.

The rearrangement uses TRBV7-9 and TRBJ2-2; D gene ambiguous. CDR1 SEHNR and CDR2 FQNEAQ come from the germline V gene (reference sequence). Deletions cut 4 bases from V and 3 bases from J, with 12 bases between. This CDR3 is 15 amino acids long. The CDR3 reads CASSSGLLHTGELFF. The CDR3, as DNA: TGTGCCAGCAGCTCTGGTTTATTGCACACCGGGGAGCTGTTTTTT. The full variable domain, with the rest looked up from reference TRBV7-9 and TRBJ2-2, is DTGVSQNPRHKITKRGQNVTFRCDPISEHNRLYWYRQTLGQGPEFLTYFQNEAQLEKSRLLSDRFSAERPKGSFSTLEIQRTEQGDSAMYLCASSSGLLHTGELFFGEGSRLTVL.

V is TRBV5-6 and J is TRBJ2-3, with 7 bases identical to TRBD2. CDR1 and CDR2 (germline): SGHDT, YYEEEE. This CDR3 comprises 14 residues. J was trimmed by 1 base and V by 5 bases; bases with no gene match: 4. The CDR3 reads CASRQRGGTDTQYF. Written as DNA, the CDR3 is TGTGCCAGCAGGCAGCGGGGTGGCACAGATACGCAGTATTTT.

J is TRBJ1-4 and V is TRBV7-2, with D maybe TRBD1 (6 bases). The CDR3 contains 14 residues. The germline CDR1 and CDR2 sequences are SGHTA and FQGNSA. V was trimmed by 8 bases and J by 2 bases, leaving 12 bases between them. CDR3 DNA: TGTGCCAGCCTACAGGGACCCACTAATGAAAAACTGTTTTTT. Amino acid sequence: CASLQGPTNEKLFF.

The V call is TRBV6-5, the J call TRBJ1-5; D gene unclear. This CDR3 is built from 14 residues. Deletions cut 2 bases from V and 2 bases from J, with 7 bases between. Germline V CDR1 and CDR2: MNHEY, SVGAGI. The CDR3 spells CASSYSSRNQPQHF. CDR3 DNA sequence: TGTGCCAGCAGTTACAGCAGTCGCAATCAGCCCCAGCATTTT.

This clone is a singleton in its sample. The chain uses TRBV19 and TRBJ2-2, with D unresolved. The V end lost 7 bases, the J end lost 7 bases, and 13 bases lay between the germline ends. Germline CDR1 reads LNHDA; CDR2 reads SQIVND (reference sequence). The CDR3 is 13 residues long. DNA for the CDR3: TGTGCCAGTATTGGAAGGCGGAACGGGGAGCTGTTTTTT. Translated, it gives CASIGRRNGELFF.

The rearrangement links TRBV28 to TRBJ1-1; tentatively, D is TRBD1 (6 bases). CDR1 and CDR2 (germline): MDHEN, SYDVKM. V was clipped by 3 bases and J by 8 bases, with 16 bases between them. This CDR3 is built from 14 residues. This CDR3 reads CASSFRGSLAEAFF. The CDR3 DNA is TGTGCCAGCAGTTTCAGGGGCAGTCTCGCCGAAGCTTTCTTT.

The chain couples TRBV5-1 to TRBJ2-1; 7 positions agree with TRBD1. Germline trimming cut 4 bases from V and 7 bases from J; bases unmatched to any gene: 8. The CDR3 spans 14 residues. Germline loops: CDR1 SGHRS, CDR2 YFSETQ. For the CDR3, the DNA is TGCGCCAGCAGCCCTGACAGGGTAGGTAATGAGCAGTTCTTC. Amino acids: CASSPDRVGNEQFF.

This rearrangement joins TRBV12-5 to TRBJ1-1; unclear D gene. This CDR3 has 13 amino acids. Looked up from germline, CDR1 is LGHNT and CDR2 is FRNRAP. Trimming took 5 bases from V and 5 from J, leaving 12 bases between them. CDR3 sequence: CASGIAQDTEAFF. The CDR3, as DNA: TGTGCTAGTGGTATCGCTCAGGATACTGAAGCTTTCTTT.

A few counts support this clone. The rearrangement links TRBV6-2 or TRBV6-3 to TRBJ1-6, with D unclear. The CDR3 length is 16 residues. Trimming cost V 2 bases and J 0 bases, with 8 bases left between them. CDR1 and CDR2 (germline): MNHEY, SVGEGT. The CDR3 region has the DNA TGTGCCAGCAGTTACCCCCAAAGCTCCTATAATTCACCCCTCCACTTT. Protein product: CASSYPQSSYNSPLHF.

CDR3 loop: CASRLLVYLSGNTIYF. Written as DNA, the CDR3 is TGTGCCAGCAGGCTCCTAGTTTACCTCTCTGGAAACACCATATATTTT. The V gene is TRBV7-8, the J gene TRBJ1-3; D gene ambiguous. Trimming removed 6 bases from V and 0 bases from J, with 15 bases in between. CDR1 and CDR2 from the germline V gene are SGHVS and FQNEAQ. The CDR3 totals 16 residues.

This clone showed up just once. The chain uses TRBV6-5 and TRBJ1-1, with D possibly being TRBD1 (6 bases). Per germline, CDR1 MNHEY and CDR2 SVGAGI. Trimming cost V 4 bases and J 3 bases, with 9 bases left between them. The length of the CDR3 is 13 residues. CDR3 sequence reads: CASSSGQYTEAFF. CDR3 coding DNA: TGTGCCAGCAGTTCCGGACAGTACACTGAAGCTTTCTTT.

This chain joins TRBV7-8 and TRBJ1-2; D ambiguous. CDR1 is SGHVS, CDR2 FQNEAQ, per germline. Deletions cut 4 bases from V and 6 bases from J, with 12 bases between. This CDR3 is 13 amino acids long. The CDR3 spells CASSSAILNGYTF. In nucleotides, the CDR3 is TGTGCCAGCAGCTCCGCCATACTGAATGGCTACACCTTC. Full variable domain (remainder filled in from reference TRBV7-8 and TRBJ1-2): GAGVSQSPRYKVAKRGQDVALRCDPISGHVSLFWYQQALGQGPEFLTYFQNEAQLDKSGLPSDRFFAERPEGSVSTLKIQRTQQEDSAVYLCASSSAILNGYTFGSGTRLTVV.

V is TRBV5-1 and J is TRBJ2-2; D might be TRBD1 (5 bases). V was shortened by 0 bases and J by 6 bases, with 12 bases between the two germline ends. Germline values: CDR1 SGHRS, CDR2 YFSETQ. The CDR3 is made up of 15 amino acids. As DNA, the CDR3 is TGCGCCAGCAGCTTGGGACAGCCAGGCGCCGGGGAGCTGTTTTTT. Protein product: CASSLGQPGAGELFF.